The T cell receptor beta chain described here comes from a study of cytomegalovirus exposure and HLA in healthy donors. Concerning this clone itself: Its antigen is not identified.

With 60 Vbeta and 13 Jbeta primers, the PCR was carried out. In the original processing: In a later analysis, about 9.9 million of 75 million to 90 million unique beta chains occurred in at least two donors. Profiling relied on immunoSEQ multiplex PCR, and the TCRdb table lists in-frame clones only, not all of them. V, J and clone size are taken as reported in that table, and D and trimming were inferred from the DNA itself. The repertoire holds around 100,000 clones, with approximately 84% as singletons. Overall study results and limits: Earlier analysis yielded a pattern in which most TCR beta V segments were productive about 90% or about 30% of the time. One later analysis reportedly identified an Asian-associated ancestry cluster that showed fewer N-insertions than the approximately 700-donor mean. Later analysis suggested links between common viral pathogens and several top significant clusters.

This TCR came from a woman aged 18-35 years in good health and CMV-seropositive. Sequenced sample: PBMCs.

The CDR3 region has the DNA TGTGCCAGTAGTATAGCCAGCGGGGCGACCAGCTCCTACAATGAGCAGTTCTTC. It codes for CASSIASGATSSYNEQFF. The rearrangement uses TRBV19 and TRBJ2-1, with 7 bases aligning to TRBD2. Germline lookup yields CDR1 LNHDA and CDR2 SQIVND (reference sequence). The ends lost 1 base at V and 0 bases at J; junction bases unmatched: 9. This CDR3 spans 18 amino acids.